This is a list of T cell receptor beta chains from one sample in a study of blood T cells in healthy people across ages. In TCRdb, the 5' RACE reads were re-called with MiXCR into one record per CDR3 protein. The table includes fewer than 2,000,000 distinct CDR3 sequences, about two fifths detected once. Sequenced sample: blood. Receptor source: a human donor in good health. Each CDR3 is given with its conserved first and last residue. Fields, in order: V gene, J gene, clone size, D gene, CDR3 protein, CDR3 DNA. D genes are given only for firm matches. Clone size is shown for a subset of rows, as once, few, many or a class of expanded clone.

v_gene: TRBV2
j_gene: TRBJ2-5
abundance: NA
d_gene: TRBD1
CDR3aa: CASNQGAPGETQYF
CDR3nt: TGTGCCAGTAACCAGGGGGCACCCGGAGAGACCCAGTACTTC

v_gene: TRBV7-9
j_gene: TRBJ2-6
abundance: many
d_gene: TRBD1
CDR3aa: CASSPRTGSSLSGANVLTF
CDR3nt: TGTGCCAGCAGCCCCCGGACAGGGTCGTCCCTCTCTGGGGCCAACGTCCTGACTTTC

v_gene: TRBV11-1
j_gene: TRBJ2-1
abundance: few
d_gene: NA
CDR3aa: CASSSSGTRYNEQFF
CDR3nt: TGTGCCAGCAGCTCGTCCGGGACAAGATACAATGAGCAGTTCTTC

v_gene: TRBV5-1
j_gene: TRBJ2-3
abundance: few
d_gene: NA
CDR3aa: CATQGGATDTQYF
CDR3nt: TGCGCCACCCAGGGCGGGGCCACAGATACGCAGTATTTT

v_gene: TRBV6-5
j_gene: TRBJ2-5
abundance: many
d_gene: NA
CDR3aa: CASTEQETQYF
CDR3nt: TGTGCCAGCACCGAACAAGAGACCCAGTACTTC

v_gene: TRBV12-3/TRBV12-4
j_gene: TRBJ2-7
abundance: few
d_gene: NA
CDR3aa: CASSLGLGGPYEQYF
CDR3nt: TGTGCCAGCAGTTTAGGACTAGGCGGCCCCTACGAGCAGTACTTC

v_gene: TRBV4-1
j_gene: TRBJ1-2
abundance: many
d_gene: TRBD1
CDR3aa: CASSQHGQGKSGYTF
CDR3nt: TGCGCCAGCAGCCAGCACGGACAGGGGAAGAGCGGCTACACCTTC

v_gene: TRBV6-1
j_gene: TRBJ2-7
abundance: NA
d_gene: NA
CDR3aa: CASSLWGLNSYEQYF
CDR3nt: TGTGCCAGCAGTTTGTGGGGGCTGAACTCCTACGAGCAGTACTTC

v_gene: TRBV7-2
j_gene: TRBJ2-1
abundance: NA
d_gene: TRBD2
CDR3aa: CASSLYETSGGASEQFF
CDR3nt: TGTGCCAGCAGCTTGTATGAGACTAGCGGGGGGGCCTCTGAGCAGTTCTTC

v_gene: TRBV11-1
j_gene: TRBJ2-3
abundance: few
d_gene: TRBD2
CDR3aa: CASSFPSGGPTDTQYF
CDR3nt: TGTGCCAGCAGCTTCCCTAGCGGGGGACCCACAGATACGCAGTATTTT

v_gene: TRBV29-1
j_gene: TRBJ2-7
abundance: NA
d_gene: NA
CDR3aa: CSVGLRIFPQETQYF
CDR3nt: TGCAGCGTCGGGTTAAGGATCTTCCCCCAAGAGACTCAGTACTTC

v_gene: TRBV5-1
j_gene: TRBJ1-1
abundance: few
d_gene: NA
CDR3aa: CASSLSRASEAFF
CDR3nt: TGCGCCAGCAGCTTATCGAGGGCTTCTGAAGCTTTCTTT

v_gene: TRBV7-9
j_gene: TRBJ1-2
abundance: many
d_gene: NA
CDR3aa: CASSPTGTTNYGYTF
CDR3nt: TGTGCCAGCAGCCCTACCGGAACGACTAACTATGGCTACACCTTC

v_gene: TRBV6-2/TRBV6-3
j_gene: TRBJ2-1
abundance: many
d_gene: TRBD1
CDR3aa: CASSPDRVNEQFF
CDR3nt: TGTGCCAGCAGTCCCGACAGGGTCAATGAGCAGTTCTTC

v_gene: TRBV15
j_gene: TRBJ2-3
abundance: NA
d_gene: TRBD1
CDR3aa: CATSRVRDRGEDTQYF
CDR3nt: TGTGCCACCAGCAGAGTCCGGGACAGGGGAGAGGATACGCAGTATTTT

v_gene: TRBV20-1
j_gene: TRBJ1-2
abundance: NA
d_gene: TRBD1
CDR3aa: CSPKDRGQAYGYTF
CDR3nt: TGCAGTCCTAAAGACAGGGGGCAAGCCTATGGCTACACCTTC

v_gene: TRBV7-9
j_gene: TRBJ2-3
abundance: NA
d_gene: NA
CDR3aa: CASSHRESDTQYF
CDR3nt: TGTGCCAGCAGTCACAGGGAATCAGATACGCAGTATTTT

v_gene: TRBV27
j_gene: TRBJ1-2
abundance: few
d_gene: NA
CDR3aa: CASSFRPDYGYTF
CDR3nt: TGTGCCAGCAGTTTCCGGCCGGACTATGGCTACACCTTC

v_gene: TRBV7-7
j_gene: TRBJ2-6
abundance: few
d_gene: NA
CDR3aa: CASSLGRETGASVLTF
CDR3nt: TGTGCCAGCAGCTTAGGACGCGAAACTGGGGCCAGCGTCCTGACTTTC

v_gene: TRBV5-1
j_gene: TRBJ2-1
abundance: few
d_gene: NA
CDR3aa: CASSYGGDFPYNEQFF
CDR3nt: TGCGCCAGCAGCTATGGGGGCGATTTTCCCTACAATGAGCAGTTCTTC

v_gene: TRBV7-8
j_gene: TRBJ2-1
abundance: few
d_gene: TRBD1
CDR3aa: CASVSRGLSEQFF
CDR3nt: TGTGCCAGCGTCAGCAGGGGGCTTAGTGAGCAGTTCTTC

v_gene: TRBV6-1
j_gene: TRBJ2-3
abundance: NA
d_gene: TRBD1
CDR3aa: CASSANRGPDTQYF
CDR3nt: TGTGCCAGCAGCGCAAACAGGGGGCCGGATACGCAGTATTTT

v_gene: TRBV20-1
j_gene: TRBJ1-1
abundance: few
d_gene: NA
CDR3aa: CSASSGSLTEAFF
CDR3nt: TGCAGTGCTAGCTCAGGTTCCCTTACGGAAGCTTTCTTT

v_gene: TRBV20-1
j_gene: TRBJ1-6
abundance: few
d_gene: TRBD1
CDR3aa: CSARAGGQGANSPLHF
CDR3nt: TGCAGTGCTAGAGCGGGTGGGCAGGGGGCTAATTCACCCCTCCACTTT

v_gene: TRBV27
j_gene: TRBJ1-5
abundance: NA
d_gene: NA
CDR3aa: CASSLYGASNQPQHF
CDR3nt: TGTGCCAGCAGTTTATATGGAGCAAGCAATCAGCCCCAGCATTTT

v_gene: TRBV6-5
j_gene: TRBJ1-4
abundance: NA
d_gene: NA
CDR3aa: CASSYSPAQAGEKLFF
CDR3nt: TGTGCCAGCAGTTACTCTCCTGCCCAAGCTGGGGAAAAACTGTTTTTT

v_gene: TRBV6-6
j_gene: TRBJ2-3
abundance: NA
d_gene: NA
CDR3aa: CASSPTMDTQYF
CDR3nt: TGTGCCAGCAGTCCCACTATGGATACGCAGTATTTT

v_gene: TRBV7-9
j_gene: TRBJ2-1
abundance: NA
d_gene: TRBD1
CDR3aa: CASSSMGQGYEGNEQFF
CDR3nt: TGTGCCAGCAGCTCTATGGGACAGGGTTATGAGGGCAATGAGCAGTTCTTC

v_gene: TRBV6-1
j_gene: TRBJ2-5
abundance: NA
d_gene: TRBD1
CDR3aa: CASSRQGASGETQYF
CDR3nt: TGTGCCAGCAGTCGACAGGGGGCGAGTGGGGAGACCCAGTACTTC

v_gene: TRBV2
j_gene: TRBJ2-7
abundance: NA
d_gene: NA
CDR3aa: CASSVLQEYEQYF
CDR3nt: TGTGCCAGCAGTGTCCTACAGGAGTACGAGCAGTACTTC

v_gene: TRBV15
j_gene: TRBJ2-1
abundance: NA
d_gene: NA
CDR3aa: CATSTRRSGYNEQFF
CDR3nt: TGTGCCACCAGCACCCGTCGGTCGGGGTACAATGAGCAGTTCTTC